This T cell receptor beta chain was identified during a study of shared clonotypes between healthy human individuals (dated by TCRdb to 2018 to 2021). Some background on the complete study: The cohort included three men and a couple of women between 18 and 49 years of age. Per donor, three plates each were used for CD4 naive and CD4 memory, two for CD8 naive, and one for CD8 memory. The study deeply sequenced blood TCR repertoires of about 5 healthy adults to estimate repertoire size and the extent of clonotype sharing between individuals. Different laboratories and diverse techniques were used to prepare libraries and sequence TCR repertoires, to increase sequencing depth and limit assay-specific biases. Each donor's leukapheresis produced roughly between roughly 0.94 and 9.5 billion PBMCs. Overall study results and their limits: Clonotypes shared by all four sorted-subset donors showed higher generation probabilities than non-shared clonotypes. Sharing across several donors was observed for around 5% of naive CD4, over 3% of naive CD8, 2.3% of memory CD4, and over 0.3% of memory CD8 clonotypes. The genetic and exposure-history diversity represented was limited by the small number of donors. Only blood was sampled, and tissue TCR repertoires likely differ from those in blood. Pairwise subsampling indicated that sequencing depth was expected to affect the degree of clonotype sharing among donors. Incomplete sequencing was indicated by rarefaction of sorted-subset datasets, despite the large sequencing depth. Larger estimated clonotype richness was generally found for naive subsets than for memory subsets.

Using the deep immunoSEQ assay, TCR CDR3 regions were amplified from genomic DNA by multiplex PCR. Extracted genomic DNA from each cell subset was distributed evenly across all wells of several immunoSEQ 96-well plates, and each plate was treated as a replicate. For sorted subsets, each replicate PCR was loaded with roughly 190 ng genomic DNA, equivalent to approximately 27,000 T cell genomes. Purified libraries were measured with a Qubit 3.0 fluorometer, size-checked on a Bioanalyzer 2100, and measured again with the KAPA Library Quantification kit. A separate single-read 150-cycle Illumina NextSeq 550 flow cell was used to sequence each immunoSEQ 96-well plate. The source study handled its data this way. Because only junctional sequences without quality scores were contained in the immunoSEQ output, filtering matching that applied to full-length reads could not be performed. Sequences were annotated with PyIR, a Python wrapper for IgBLAST v1.9, and V/J genes and CDR3 were assigned using IMGT germline references. Reads were removed for weak V/J assignments (E-value above 1e-6), missing CDR3, stop codons, out-of-frame junctions, or ambiguous translated residues. V3J clonotypes were defined by identical inferred V gene, J gene, and CDR3 amino acid sequence. Percentage overlap between repertoires was calculated by dividing the number of shared unique clonotypes by the size of the smaller repertoire. Richness of each repertoire was evaluated using RTK rarefaction, the Chao1 estimator, and Recon v2.1 estimates of unobserved clonotypes. For all TCRbeta clonotypes obtained by the gDNA method from a few donors, generation probabilities were computed with OLGA. The table was pulled from immuneACCESS by TCRdb, which kept in-frame rearrangements only. Such tables lose some clones; where checked, under half of the loss comes from unresolved V genes, and the rest has no known cause. V and J calls plus clone size are reproduced from that table; the DNA served to infer D and trimming. The table for this sample lists roughly 1,100,000 clones; approximately 76% of them were counted only once. The biggest ten clones account for approximately 1.5% of the sample.

Turning to this clone: Its recognized antigen is unknown. Base qualities are missing; no much larger clone stands one base away.

Germline trimming: 3 bases from V, 10 bases from J; junction bases outside gene matches: 9. The CDR3 goes from the cysteine to the phenylalanine over 16 residues. Only CDR3 DNA remains: 48 bases, in frame from the first base. The CDR1 and CDR2 encoded by the germline V gene are SGHRS and YFSETQ. The donors were healthy, HIV-negative adults with no recently reported acute infections or vaccinations. Every donor was a Caucasian adult residing in Nashville, Tennessee, USA. Magnetic negative selection was used to enrich CD4+ T cells, after which naive cells were positively selected on CD45RA and the negative fraction became the memory subset. Blood was collected by leukapheresis, and PBMCs were isolated by Ficoll-Histopaque density gradient centrifugation and then cryopreserved in liquid nitrogen vapor phase. Analytical flow cytometry was used to check the purity and quantity of every magnetically sorted T cell population. From each sorted fraction, genomic DNA was isolated and quantified by UV absorbance on a Nanodrop 2000c.

This receptor was obtained from a man between 18 and 29 years old in good health. This receptor chain uses TRBV5-1 and TRBJ2-1; 14 middle bases align to TRBD2. Sequencing was performed on memory CD4+ T cells sorted from blood. This specimen's cell subset or site label, per the study, means: CD45RA-negative fraction. The CDR3 is CASSSLGLAGAEEQFF. The DNA reads as follows: TGCGCCAGCAGCTCCCTGGGACTAGCGGGGGCTGAAGAGCAGTTCTTC.